The rows below give T cell receptor beta chains drawn from one sample of a study. MiXCR was run by TCRdb on the RT-PCR reads, yielding one entry per CDR3 protein. The sample carries about 700,000 distinct CDR3 sequences, around 14% recorded once. Sequenced: memory CD4+ T cells from blood. These receptors were collected from a female donor in good health, serving as a healthy control. CDR3s include the opening cysteine and the closing phenylalanine or tryptophan. The order of the fields is D gene, clone size, V gene, J gene, CDR3 DNA, CDR3 protein. The D gene is left open where the match is weak. Clone size is given for some rows only: seen once, a few or many times, or a class if the clone is expanded.

d_call: -
clone_size: many
v_call: TRBV20-1
j_call: TRBJ1-2
cdr3_nt: TGCAGTGCTAGGAACATCCCAAGGGGCTACACCTTC
cdr3_aa: CSARNIPRGYTF

d_call: TRBD2
clone_size: -
v_call: TRBV12-3/TRBV12-4
j_call: TRBJ2-5
cdr3_nt: TGTGCCAGCAGTTTAGGAGCGGGGGGGCTCGGAGAGACCCAGTACTTC
cdr3_aa: CASSLGAGGLGETQYF

d_call: TRBD2
clone_size: few
v_call: TRBV6-6
j_call: TRBJ2-7
cdr3_nt: TGTGCCAGCAGTTACCCGGGACTAGCGATCCACGAGCAGTACTTC
cdr3_aa: CASSYPGLAIHEQYF

d_call: -
clone_size: few
v_call: TRBV20-1
j_call: TRBJ2-1
cdr3_nt: TGCAGTGCCCTGGCCCAGGGATTGCACAATGAGCAGTTCTTC
cdr3_aa: CSALAQGLHNEQFF

d_call: -
clone_size: few
v_call: TRBV2
j_call: TRBJ2-2
cdr3_nt: TGTGCCAGCAGCGGACCTAGACCGGGACTCTTGACCGGGGAGCTGTTTTTT
cdr3_aa: CASSGPRPGLLTGELFF

d_call: TRBD1
clone_size: -
v_call: TRBV7-6
j_call: TRBJ2-5
cdr3_nt: TGTGCCAGCAGCTCCAGGGGGATCCAAGAGACCCAGTACTTC
cdr3_aa: CASSSRGIQETQYF

d_call: -
clone_size: -
v_call: TRBV18
j_call: TRBJ1-5
cdr3_nt: TGTGCCAGCTCACCAGTGTGGGGTCAGCCCCAGCATTTT
cdr3_aa: CASSPVWGQPQHF

d_call: -
clone_size: -
v_call: TRBV7-2
j_call: TRBJ2-1
cdr3_nt: TGTGCCAGCACCCAAGGACAGTCATACAATGAGCAGTTCTTC
cdr3_aa: CASTQGQSYNEQFF

d_call: -
clone_size: many
v_call: TRBV20-1
j_call: TRBJ2-3
cdr3_nt: TGCAGTGCTCCCCCCCAGAGGAGCACAGATACGCAGTATTTT
cdr3_aa: CSAPPQRSTDTQYF

d_call: -
clone_size: -
v_call: TRBV7-9
j_call: TRBJ2-1
cdr3_nt: TGTGCCAGCAGCCCCTTGGACTCCACCTCCTACAATGAGCAGTTCTTC
cdr3_aa: CASSPLDSTSYNEQFF

d_call: TRBD2
clone_size: -
v_call: TRBV12-3/TRBV12-4
j_call: TRBJ2-1
cdr3_nt: TGTGCCAGCAGTCGAAACACCCTAGCGGGACACTACAATGAGCAGTTCTTC
cdr3_aa: CASSRNTLAGHYNEQFF

d_call: TRBD2
clone_size: many
v_call: TRBV12-3/TRBV12-4
j_call: TRBJ2-7
cdr3_nt: TGTGCCAGCAGTTCTAGCGGAACGTACTACGAGCAGTACTTC
cdr3_aa: CASSSSGTYYEQYF

d_call: TRBD1
clone_size: many
v_call: TRBV6-5
j_call: TRBJ2-2
cdr3_nt: TGTGCCAGTAACCCGGGACAGAGGACCGGGGAGCTGTTTTTT
cdr3_aa: CASNPGQRTGELFF

d_call: TRBD1
clone_size: -
v_call: TRBV9
j_call: TRBJ2-5
cdr3_nt: TGTGCCAGCAGCGTAGTGACAGGGGGTAGTGAGACCCAGTACTTC
cdr3_aa: CASSVVTGGSETQYF

d_call: TRBD2
clone_size: many
v_call: TRBV10-3
j_call: TRBJ2-1
cdr3_nt: TGTGCCAGTGGAGGGACTAGCGGTTACAATGAGCAGTTCTTC
cdr3_aa: CASGGTSGYNEQFF

d_call: -
clone_size: few
v_call: TRBV28
j_call: TRBJ2-7
cdr3_nt: TGTGCCAGCAGTTCAAGAGGGATAGGGTCCTACGAGCAGTACTTC
cdr3_aa: CASSSRGIGSYEQYF

d_call: -
clone_size: few
v_call: TRBV5-1
j_call: TRBJ2-1
cdr3_nt: TGCGCCAGCAGCTTGCCCCCGGCCGGGGGACCCAATGAGCAGTTCTTC
cdr3_aa: CASSLPPAGGPNEQFF

d_call: -
clone_size: -
v_call: TRBV27
j_call: TRBJ2-1
cdr3_nt: TGTGCCAGCAGTCCCTGGAGCTCATCAGACAATGAGCAGTTCTTC
cdr3_aa: CASSPWSSSDNEQFF

d_call: -
clone_size: -
v_call: TRBV20-1
j_call: TRBJ1-1
cdr3_nt: TGCAGTGCGGGGGGGATTGGACCTTCCATGAACACTGAAGCTTTCTTT
cdr3_aa: CSAGGIGPSMNTEAFF

d_call: -
clone_size: many
v_call: TRBV18
j_call: TRBJ1-1
cdr3_nt: TGTGCCAGCTCACCACAGTCGTCGGAGGACACTGAAGCTTTCTTT
cdr3_aa: CASSPQSSEDTEAFF

d_call: TRBD1
clone_size: few
v_call: TRBV7-2
j_call: TRBJ1-2
cdr3_nt: TGTGCCAGCAGCTCGGCGCCGGGACAGGGTAGGGGCTACACCTTC
cdr3_aa: CASSSAPGQGRGYTF

d_call: -
clone_size: -
v_call: TRBV5-1
j_call: TRBJ1-4
cdr3_nt: TGCGCCAGCAGCTTGTCGGGGGGCGGTATCCATGAAAAACTGTTTTTT
cdr3_aa: CASSLSGGGIHEKLFF

d_call: TRBD1
clone_size: few
v_call: TRBV6-5
j_call: TRBJ2-1
cdr3_nt: TGTGCCAGCAGCCCACAGGGGATGGGCAATGAGCAGTTCTTC
cdr3_aa: CASSPQGMGNEQFF

d_call: TRBD1
clone_size: few
v_call: TRBV6-6
j_call: TRBJ1-2
cdr3_nt: TGTGCCAGCAGAGAACCGGGACAGTCCTATGGCTACACCTTC
cdr3_aa: CASREPGQSYGYTF

d_call: -
clone_size: many
v_call: TRBV29-1
j_call: TRBJ1-2
cdr3_nt: TGCAGCGTTTCGGCAGGGGTAGCTAACTATGGCTACACCTTC
cdr3_aa: CSVSAGVANYGYTF

d_call: -
clone_size: many
v_call: TRBV11-3
j_call: TRBJ1-1
cdr3_nt: TGTGCCAGCAGTTTAGACAGGAACACTGAAGCTTTCTTT
cdr3_aa: CASSLDRNTEAFF

d_call: -
clone_size: -
v_call: TRBV28
j_call: TRBJ1-1
cdr3_nt: TGTGCCAGCAGTTTATCCGTGACGGGGAACACTGAAGCTTTCTTT
cdr3_aa: CASSLSVTGNTEAFF

d_call: -
clone_size: -
v_call: TRBV20-1
j_call: TRBJ2-3
cdr3_nt: TGCAGTGGTATTAAGACAGGCACAGATACGCAGTATTTT
cdr3_aa: CSGIKTGTDTQYF

d_call: -
clone_size: few
v_call: TRBV6-2/TRBV6-3
j_call: TRBJ2-1
cdr3_nt: TGTGCCAGCAGCAGGACTGGGTGGAGTGAGCAGTTCTTC
cdr3_aa: CASSRTGWSEQFF

d_call: -
clone_size: -
v_call: TRBV6-6
j_call: TRBJ1-3
cdr3_nt: TGTTCCAGCAGCCCGGGGCACTCTGGAAACACCATATATTTT
cdr3_aa: CSSSPGHSGNTIYF

d_call: -
clone_size: few
v_call: TRBV27
j_call: TRBJ1-2
cdr3_nt: TGTGCCAGCAGTTTATCGCGGCAGGGTCGAAATGGCTACACCTTC
cdr3_aa: CASSLSRQGRNGYTF

d_call: TRBD2
clone_size: few
v_call: TRBV10-3
j_call: TRBJ2-2
cdr3_nt: TGTGCCATCAGTGATCCCTACCGACTAGCGGGAGTTGCCGGGGAGCTGTTTTTT
cdr3_aa: CAISDPYRLAGVAGELFF

d_call: TRBD1
clone_size: -
v_call: TRBV7-2
j_call: TRBJ1-2
cdr3_nt: TGTGCCAGCAGCTTAGGGGGACAGGGGGTAGATGGCTACACCTTC
cdr3_aa: CASSLGGQGVDGYTF

d_call: -
clone_size: few
v_call: TRBV4-2
j_call: TRBJ1-2
cdr3_nt: TGTGCCAGCAGCCAAGATTTCTCTGAAGGCGGCTACACCTTC
cdr3_aa: CASSQDFSEGGYTF

d_call: -
clone_size: -
v_call: TRBV7-3
j_call: TRBJ2-7
cdr3_nt: TGTGCCAGCAGCTCCAACAGCGGGGACAGGCTTACCTACGAGCAGTACTTC
cdr3_aa: CASSSNSGDRLTYEQYF

d_call: -
clone_size: -
v_call: TRBV5-6
j_call: TRBJ1-1
cdr3_nt: TGTGCCAGCAGCTTGCTTGAGGGCTACCTGAACACTGAAGCTTTCTTT
cdr3_aa: CASSLLEGYLNTEAFF

d_call: -
clone_size: many
v_call: TRBV5-6
j_call: TRBJ2-7
cdr3_nt: TGTGCCAGCAGCTACCCGAGCTCCTACGAGCAGTACTTC
cdr3_aa: CASSYPSSYEQYF

d_call: TRBD1
clone_size: many
v_call: TRBV18
j_call: TRBJ2-3
cdr3_nt: TGTGCCAGCTCACCCCTCGGGACAGCAGATACGCAGTATTTT
cdr3_aa: CASSPLGTADTQYF

d_call: -
clone_size: many
v_call: TRBV4-3
j_call: TRBJ2-6
cdr3_nt: TGCGCCAGCAGCCAAGAAAAGGCCGCAGTGACCAACGTCCTGACTTTC
cdr3_aa: CASSQEKAAVTNVLTF

d_call: TRBD1
clone_size: many
v_call: TRBV29-1
j_call: TRBJ2-3
cdr3_nt: TGCAGCGCCTCTGGGGGACAGGGTTCCGCAGATACGCAGTATTTT
cdr3_aa: CSASGGQGSADTQYF

d_call: -
clone_size: few
v_call: TRBV24-1
j_call: TRBJ2-7
cdr3_nt: TGTGCCACCCAGGGGACCATCTCCTACGAGCAGTACTTC
cdr3_aa: CATQGTISYEQYF

d_call: TRBD2
clone_size: -
v_call: TRBV19
j_call: TRBJ2-3
cdr3_nt: TGTGCCAGTAGTTTCATCCGTAGCGGGACCACAGATACGCAGTATTTT
cdr3_aa: CASSFIRSGTTDTQYF

d_call: -
clone_size: many
v_call: TRBV6-5
j_call: TRBJ2-4
cdr3_nt: TGTGCCAGCAGTTGGAGGGCTAGCCTAAACATTCAGTACTTC
cdr3_aa: CASSWRASLNIQYF

d_call: TRBD2
clone_size: many
v_call: TRBV5-5
j_call: TRBJ2-5
cdr3_nt: TGTGCCAGCAGCCGATCGCTAGCGGAGGCCCAAGAGACCCAGTACTTC
cdr3_aa: CASSRSLAEAQETQYF

d_call: -
clone_size: many
v_call: TRBV7-3
j_call: TRBJ1-1
cdr3_nt: TGTGCCAGCAGCTTAACGCAGGGAGAAGCTTTCTTT
cdr3_aa: CASSLTQGEAFF

d_call: -
clone_size: few
v_call: TRBV24-1
j_call: TRBJ1-3
cdr3_nt: TGTGCCACCAGTGATGCGCAGGACTCTGGAAACACCATATATTTT
cdr3_aa: CATSDAQDSGNTIYF

d_call: TRBD2
clone_size: many
v_call: TRBV7-2
j_call: TRBJ2-2
cdr3_nt: TGTGCCAGCAGCTTAGACTTAAAGGGGCTAGCGGTTACCGGGGAGCTGTTTTTT
cdr3_aa: CASSLDLKGLAVTGELFF

d_call: TRBD1
clone_size: -
v_call: TRBV7-2
j_call: TRBJ1-1
cdr3_nt: TGTGCCAGCAGCCCGGGACAGACTAGGACTGAAGCTTTCTTT
cdr3_aa: CASSPGQTRTEAFF

d_call: TRBD2
clone_size: few
v_call: TRBV20-1
j_call: TRBJ2-3
cdr3_nt: TGCAGTGCTTCCTTAGCGGGAGGGACGGCAGATACGCAGTATTTT
cdr3_aa: CSASLAGGTADTQYF

d_call: TRBD1
clone_size: few
v_call: TRBV12-3/TRBV12-4
j_call: TRBJ1-1
cdr3_nt: TGTGCCAGCAGTTTAGCCCCGGGACAGGGGATTACTAGGGCTTTCTTT
cdr3_aa: CASSLAPGQGITRAFF

d_call: -
clone_size: few
v_call: TRBV18
j_call: TRBJ2-2
cdr3_nt: TGTGCCAGCTCACCACCGACGGGGGCCCGAAACACCGGGGAGCTGTTTTTT
cdr3_aa: CASSPPTGARNTGELFF

d_call: -
clone_size: -
v_call: TRBV6-2/TRBV6-3
j_call: TRBJ1-1
cdr3_nt: TGTGCCAGCAGTTACGTAACGGGGAACACTGAAGCTTTCTTT
cdr3_aa: CASSYVTGNTEAFF

d_call: -
clone_size: few
v_call: TRBV20-1
j_call: TRBJ1-6
cdr3_nt: TGCAGTGCCCCGACAGGAGGTTTCGGTTCACCCCTCCACTTT
cdr3_aa: CSAPTGGFGSPLHF

d_call: -
clone_size: many
v_call: TRBV10-3
j_call: TRBJ2-1
cdr3_nt: TGTGCCATCAGTGAAGGGGAGGCCCAAAGGAATGAGCAGTTCTTC
cdr3_aa: CAISEGEAQRNEQFF

d_call: TRBD2
clone_size: -
v_call: TRBV30
j_call: TRBJ2-7
cdr3_nt: TGTGCCTGGAGTGGGGGACTAGCGGGAGGTGAGGAGCAGTACTTC
cdr3_aa: CAWSGGLAGGEEQYF

d_call: TRBD1
clone_size: few
v_call: TRBV14
j_call: TRBJ1-2
cdr3_nt: TGTGCCAGCAGCCCACGGCCGGGACAGGGTGACGGCTACACCTTC
cdr3_aa: CASSPRPGQGDGYTF

d_call: -
clone_size: many
v_call: TRBV7-8
j_call: TRBJ1-3
cdr3_nt: TGTGCCAGCAGCTGGCGCGGCCCCTCTGGAAACACCATATATTTT
cdr3_aa: CASSWRGPSGNTIYF

d_call: -
clone_size: -
v_call: TRBV12-3/TRBV12-4
j_call: TRBJ2-7
cdr3_nt: TGTGCCAGCAGTTTAGCACAGGCGACCTACGAGCAGTACTTC
cdr3_aa: CASSLAQATYEQYF

d_call: -
clone_size: -
v_call: TRBV20-1
j_call: TRBJ2-3
cdr3_nt: TGCAGTGCTAGACCAAAGACACGAAGCACAGATACGCAGTATTTT
cdr3_aa: CSARPKTRSTDTQYF

d_call: -
clone_size: -
v_call: TRBV9
j_call: TRBJ1-1
cdr3_nt: TGTGCCAGCAGCGTAGTAGCCACCAAACGCGCTGAAGCTTTCTTT
cdr3_aa: CASSVVATKRAEAFF